This passage covers 20 T cell receptor beta chains from one sample sequenced in a study of blood T cell repertoires in COVID-19 (dated by TCRdb to 2020 to 2022). Libraries were made using the immunoSEQ multiplex PCR assay. What TCRdb holds here is the immuneACCESS table cut down to in-frame rearrangements. Part of the clones is not present; checked against another copy, under half of the missing clones reflect an unresolved V gene, and the others are unexplained. The sample profile shows approximately 210,000 clones; over 65% of them were found once. The ten most abundant clones make up approximately 3.6% of the sample. Sample: PBMCs or T cells enriched from blood (not recorded which). Source of these receptors: a woman in her sixties who had recovered from COVID-19.

The gene calls are TRBV19 and TRBJ1-3, with 10 bases fitting TRBD1. The CDR3 runs to 16 residues. CDR1 LNHDA and CDR2 SQIVND come from the germline V gene (reference sequence). J gave up 2 bases and V 5 bases, and 6 bases lay outside the gene matches. The CDR3 spells CASSETGTGAGNTIYF. The CDR3 DNA reads TGTGCCAGTAGTGAAACCGGGACAGGGGCTGGAAACACCATATATTTT.

This sequence joins TRBV7-8 and TRBJ1-1; 7 bases align to TRBD1. V lost 1 base and J lost 4; bases outside the gene matches: 6. This CDR3 region has 15 residues. In germline, CDR1 is SGHVS, CDR2 FQNEAQ. CDR3 residues: CASSLGQGGSTEAFF. The CDR3 DNA sequence: TGTGCCAGCAGCTTAGGACAGGGCGGCTCCACTGAAGCTTTCTTT. The entire variable domain, with the rest obtained from reference TRBV7-8 and TRBJ1-1, is as follows: GAGVSQSPRYKVAKRGQDVALRCDPISGHVSLFWYQQALGQGPEFLTYFQNEAQLDKSGLPSDRFFAERPEGSVSTLKIQRTQQEDSAVYLCASSLGQGGSTEAFFGQGTRLTVV.

V gene TRBV25-1 combines with J gene TRBJ2-7, with a weak D call TRBD1 (6 bases). The CDR3 runs to 13 residues. Trimming stripped 3 bases from V and 4 bases from J, with 10 bases between. CDR1 MGHDK and CDR2 SYGVNS come from the germline V gene. The CDR3 loop reads CASSENRVYEQYF. The CDR3 bases are TGTGCCAGCAGTGAGAACAGGGTGTACGAGCAGTACTTC.

The chain is built from TRBV6-6 and TRBJ1-2; 8 nucleotides match TRBD1. The CDR3 has 15 amino acids. Losses at the gene ends were 5 bases for V and 6 bases for J; bases not matched to a gene: 11. Germline CDR1 reads MNHNY; CDR2 reads SVGAGI (reference sequence). CDR3 DNA: TGTGCCAGCAGTCATCCACAGACAGGGGACCATGGCTACACCTTC. Translating it yields CASSHPQTGDHGYTF.

The chain combines TRBV4-2 with TRBJ2-5, with D maybe TRBD2 (6 bases). Germline V lookup: CDR1 LGHNA, CDR2 YNFKEQ. The CDR3 loop spans 13 amino acids. Trimming shortened V by 1 base and J by 5 bases, and 8 bases separated the two germline ends. CDR3 nucleotides: TGTGCCAGCAGCCAAGGGCTAGCGGAGACCCAGTACTTC. This gives the protein CASSQGLAETQYF.

The J gene is TRBJ1-2, the V gene TRBV19, with a possible D match to TRBD1 (5 bases). The V gene's germline CDR1 is LNHDA and CDR2 SQIVND (reference sequence). V lost 5 bases and J lost 8, with 30 bases in between. The CDR3 loop spans 18 amino acids. This CDR3 reads CASSRTGGALSLPEGYTF. The CDR3, as DNA: TGTGCCAGTAGTCGAACGGGCGGGGCACTGTCCCTGCCTGAGGGCTACACCTTC.

The chain has TRBV6-5 and TRBJ1-2; 7 bases agree with TRBD1. Germline-derived CDR1 and CDR2 are MNHEY and SVGAGI. Trimming removed 4 bases from V and 5 bases from J; junction bases left unmatched: 10. The CDR3 loop spans 15 amino acids. CDR3 sequence: CASSSRQGSRYGYTF. CDR3 DNA sequence: TGTGCCAGCAGTTCACGACAGGGATCTCGGTATGGCTACACCTTC.

This chain connects TRBV28 to TRBJ1-4, with D tentatively TRBD1 (5 bases). Per germline, CDR1 MDHEN and CDR2 SYDVKM. The CDR3 consists of 15 residues. V lost 6 bases to trimming and J lost 7 bases, with 18 bases between them. In DNA form, the CDR3 reads TGTGCCAGCAGCTCCGACCAGGGTCAGGGTGAAAAACTGTTTTTT. The encoded protein is CASSSDQGQGEKLFF.

The rearrangement joins TRBV3-1 (or the pseudogene TRBV3-2) to TRBJ1-1; possible D gene TRBD1, 5 bases. The CDR3 has 13 amino acids. Germline assignment: CDR1 LGHDT and CDR2 YNNKEL (reference sequence). V was pared by 3 bases and J by 10 bases, with 15 bases between. The CDR3 DNA is TGTGCCAGCAGCCATGAAATACTTGGGGCAGCTTTCTTT. Translation: CASSHEILGAAFF.

V usage is TRBV2 and J usage is TRBJ1-3; TRBD1 might be the D (6 bases). CDR1 and CDR2 from the germline V gene are SNHLY and FYNNEI. V was trimmed by 5 bases and J by 2 bases, leaving 10 bases between them. The CDR3 runs to 14 residues. The CDR3 loop is CASSSGQTGNTIYF. The CDR3 DNA follows: TGTGCCAGCAGTAGCGGACAGACTGGAAACACCATATATTTT.

The chain recombines TRBV7-2 with TRBJ1-1; TRBD1 matches at 7 bases. The germline CDR1 and CDR2 sequences are SGHTA and FQGNSA. The junction had 7 bases not matched to a gene; V was cut back by 5 bases and J by 1 base. The CDR3 is made up of 15 amino acids. CDR3 loop: CASSRSRTGNTEAFF. The CDR3 DNA reads as TGTGCCAGCAGCCGTTCACGGACAGGGAACACTGAAGCTTTCTTT. The complete variable domain, with remaining parts taken from reference TRBV7-2 and TRBJ1-1, reads GAGVSQSPSNKVTEKGKDVELRCDPISGHTALYWYRQSLGQGLEFLIYFQGNSAPDKSGLPSDRFSAERTGGSVSTLTIQRTQQEDSAVYLCASSRSRTGNTEAFFGQGTRLTVV.

This clone was found a few times. The rearrangement uses TRBV7-3 and TRBJ2-2; 11 bases fit TRBD1. With V trimmed by 5 bases and J by 4 bases, 9 bases remained unmatched. The CDR3 covers 17 residues. Germline CDR1 and CDR2: SGHTA and FQGTGA. The chain's CDR3 is CASSPRGTGGSTGELFF. The DNA for the CDR3 is TGTGCCAGCAGCCCTAGGGGGACAGGGGGTAGCACCGGGGAGCTGTTTTTT. The variable domain in full, with the rest retrieved from reference TRBV7-3 and TRBJ2-2, is GAGVSQTPSNKVTEKGKYVELRCDPISGHTALYWYRQSLGQGPEFLIYFQGTGAADDSGLPNDRFFAVRPEGSVSTLKIQRTERGDSAVYLCASSPRGTGGSTGELFFGEGSRLTVL.

This clone was picked up a small number of times. The chain has TRBV7-2 and TRBJ2-3; maybe TRBD2 (7 bases). The CDR3 sequence is 15 residues long. V lost 6 bases and J 3 bases, leaving 16 bases between the germline ends. Germline assignment: CDR1 SGHTA and CDR2 FQGNSA. The CDR3 DNA reads as TGTGCCAGCAGAAGGACGGGGGGCCGGACAGATACGCAGTATTTT. Protein: CASRRTGGRTDTQYF.

For the CDR3, the DNA is TGCAGCGCCTTATCGGGGGGCCGGGGCGGCGGGGAGCTGTTTTTT. This gives the protein CSALSGGRGGGELFF. The rearrangement uses TRBV29-1 and TRBJ2-2; maybe TRBD2 (7 bases). Deletions cut 7 bases from V and 7 bases from J, with 22 bases between. In germline, CDR1 is SQVTM, CDR2 ANQGSEA. CDR3 length: 15 amino acids.

This chain connects TRBV13 to TRBJ1-1, with 11 bases that match TRBD1. Per the germline V gene, CDR1 is PRHDT and CDR2 is FYEKMQ (reference sequence). The CDR3 is 17 amino acids. Trimming removed 4 bases from V and 0 bases from J; junction bases left unmatched: 7. The CDR3 loop reads CASSSSDRGRVNTEAFF. The DNA for the CDR3 is TGTGCCAGCAGCTCCTCGGACAGGGGGCGCGTGAACACTGAAGCTTTCTTT.

The chain employs TRBV5-6 and TRBJ2-7, with 9 nucleotides matching TRBD1. Trimming cost V 4 bases and J 3 bases; bases outside gene matches: 8. Per the germline V gene, CDR1 is SGHDT and CDR2 is YYEEEE. The CDR3 covers 15 residues. For the CDR3, the DNA is TGTGCCAGCAGCGTGGGACAGGGAGGCCTCTACGAGCAGTACTTC. Its protein product is CASSVGQGGLYEQYF. The entire variable domain, with the rest obtained from reference TRBV5-6 and TRBJ2-7, is as follows: DAGVTQSPTHLIKTRGQQVTLRCSPKSGHDTVSWYQQALGQGPQFIFQYYEEEERQRGNFPDRFSGHQFPNYSSELNVNALLLGDSALYLCASSVGQGGLYEQYFGPGTRLTVT.

J is TRBJ1-2 and V is TRBV13; D is undetermined. Germline lookup yields CDR1 PRHDT and CDR2 FYEKMQ (reference sequence). The CDR3 runs 15 residues. V lost 5 bases and J lost 5, with 18 bases in between. Here the CDR3 DNA reads TGTGCCAGCAGCGAGGAGAGGGCGGTCCTATATGGCTACACCTTC. This encodes CASSEERAVLYGYTF.

A few counts support this clone. The chain joins TRBV2 to TRBJ2-7, with TRBD2 matching over 10 bases. After removal of 4 bases from V and 1 base from J, the junction contained 7 bases not matched to a gene. The CDR3 consists of 16 residues. Germline V lookup: CDR1 SNHLY, CDR2 FYNNEI. CDR3 DNA: TGTGCCAGCAGTGGCCAGACTAGCGGGTATTCCTACGAGCAGTACTTC. Its translation: CASSGQTSGYSYEQYF.

Written as DNA, the CDR3 is TGTGCCACCCTCCGACGGGACACCGGGGAGCTGTTTTTT. It yields the protein CATLRRDTGELFF. This sequence joins TRBV28 and TRBJ2-2; D gene unclear. The length of the CDR3 is 13 residues. Looked up from germline, CDR1 is MDHEN and CDR2 is SYDVKM. The ends were cut back, 10 bases at V and 3 bases at J, with 12 bases in the middle.

This clone was seen a single time. The chain employs TRBV7-9 and TRBJ1-1; 7 bases line up with TRBD1. The CDR3 loop spans 14 amino acids. The J segment lost 5 bases and the V segment lost 5 bases, leaving 8 bases of the junction unmatched. CDR1 and CDR2 from the germline V gene are SEHNR and FQNEAQ (reference sequence). The CDR3 bases are TGTGCCAGCAGCCCGGGCCCGACAGGGACTGAAGCTTTCTTT. Residues: CASSPGPTGTEAFF.